These 15 T cell receptor beta chains originate from one sample sequenced in a study of T-cell reconstitution after alpha-beta-depleted transplantation in children. Unique molecular identifiers featured in how the TCRbeta library was prepared. TCRdb passed the PCR reads through MiXCR, listing each CDR3 protein once. The table lists 700,000 to 850,000 distinct CDR3 sequences, around 17% of them singletons, with 5% in the top ten. This sample comprised PBMCs, mostly from graft donor cells, obtained 360 days after TCRalphabeta/CD19-depleted stem cell transplant. The source is a male patient under 18 who had a stem cell transplant for acute lymphoblastic leukemia, so the T cells may come from the graft donor.

There are many counts of this clonotype. The gene calls are TRBV15 and TRBJ2-3; 13 bases map to TRBD2. CDR1 LNHNV and CDR2 YYDKDF come from the germline V gene (reference sequence). The ends lost 1 base at V and 6 bases at J; junction bases unmatched: 10. This CDR3 is built from 18 residues. The CDR3 DNA follows: TGTGCCACCAGCAGAGGACCGTGGACTAGCGGGAGTATGGATACGCAGTATTTT. This codes for CATSRGPWTSGSMDTQYF.

This clonotype was found a few times. V and J are TRBV18 and TRBJ2-5, with no clear D. Per germline, CDR1 KGHSH and CDR2 LQKENI. Trimming stripped 2 bases from V and 4 bases from J, with 11 bases between. The CDR3 is made up of 14 amino acids. The CDR3 here is CASSPTGSLETQYF. CDR3 in DNA: TGTGCCAGCTCACCAACCGGGTCCCTAGAGACCCAGTACTTC.

This clonotype has just a few counts. The chain links TRBV12-3 or TRBV12-4 to TRBJ2-5; tentative D call: TRBD2 (5 bases). The CDR3 is 16 residues long. Trimming removed 1 base from V and 2 bases from J, with 14 bases in between. CDR3 nucleotides: TGTGCCAGCAGTTTAGTTCCCGGACTTTATCAAGAGACCCAGTACTTC. Translating gives CASSLVPGLYQETQYF.

The sample holds many counts of this clonotype. V usage is TRBV5-1 and J usage is TRBJ2-7; D might be TRBD2 (5 bases). The germline V gene has CDR1 SGHRS and CDR2 YFSETQ. There are 13 residues in the CDR3. Trimming removed 7 bases from V and 0 bases from J, with 11 bases in between. In DNA form, the CDR3 reads TGCGCCAGCGCGGACTCCAGCTCCTACGAGCAGTACTTC. This translates into CASADSSSYEQYF.

The gene calls are TRBV20-1 and TRBJ2-3; D possibly matches TRBD1 or TRBD2 (5 bases each). The CDR3 spans 14 residues. Germline CDR1 DFQATT, CDR2 SNEGSKA (reference sequence). The V end was cut by 6 bases, the J end by 2 bases, with 15 bases between. This chain's CDR3 is CSATRDAYTDTQYF. The CDR3 region has the DNA TGCAGTGCAACCCGGGACGCGTACACAGATACGCAGTATTTT.

This clonotype occurred a few times. V and J are TRBV7-8 and TRBJ1-1; a possible D gene is TRBD1 (5 bases). Trimming left V 5 bases short and J 4 bases short, with 17 bases between. Germline V gives CDR1 SGHVS, CDR2 FQNEAQ. This CDR3 spans 15 amino acids. The DNA for the CDR3 is TGTGCCAGCAGCACCAGGAGGGGTCAGGCCACTGAAGCTTTCTTT. Amino acids: CASSTRRGQATEAFF.

This clonotype was found many times. The chain has TRBV19 and TRBJ1-2; D remains unclear. Trimming left V 4 bases short and J 5 bases short, with 5 bases between. The CDR3 has 11 residues. CDR1 and CDR2 (germline): LNHDA, SQIVND (reference sequence). Here the CDR3 reads CASSRRYGYTF. The DNA of the CDR3 is TGTGCCAGTAGTAGGAGATATGGCTACACCTTC.

J is TRBJ1-6 and V is TRBV4-1; D not certain. This CDR3 contains 18 residues. Trimming took off 2 bases at V and 0 bases at J, with 14 bases between the two ends. CDR1 MGHRA and CDR2 YSYEKL come from the germline V gene. As DNA, the CDR3 is TGCGCCAGCAGCCAAAGATCCTTGCGGAGCTCCTATAATTCACCCCTCCACTTT. Protein sequence: CASSQRSLRSSYNSPLHF.

The chain links TRBV27 to TRBJ2-5; D remains ambiguous. CDR3 size: 11 residues. With 5 bases removed from V and 7 bases from J, the gap between germline ends came to 8 bases. Looked up from germline, CDR1 is MNHEY and CDR2 is SMNVEV (reference sequence). The CDR3 coding sequence is TGTGCCAGCAGTGGTCATGGGACCCAGTACTTC. This codes for CASSGHGTQYF.

This clonotype was observed a handful of times. The chain is built from TRBV5-1 and TRBJ2-1; TRBD1 matches at 7 bases. V gave up 1 base and J gave up 8 bases; unmatched junction bases: 6. The germline gives CDR1 SGHRS, CDR2 YFSETQ. The CDR3 contains 14 residues. The DNA of the CDR3 is TGCGCCAGCAGCTTGTGGCAGGGGGTCTATGAGCAGTTCTTC. It yields the protein CASSLWQGVYEQFF.

CDR3 residues: CSVEGVTGALSYEQYF. CDR3 coding DNA: TGCAGCGTTGAAGGGGTTACAGGGGCCCTCTCCTACGAGCAGTACTTC. The chain joins TRBV29-1 to TRBJ2-7; 7 nucleotides line up with TRBD1. The CDR3 consists of 16 residues. With 1 base clipped from V and 0 bases from J, the junction kept 9 bases outside the gene matches. Looked up from germline, CDR1 is SQVTM and CDR2 is ANQGSEA.

This clonotype was picked up many times. The chain is built from TRBV2 and TRBJ2-7, with 11 bases lining up with TRBD2. V gave up 5 bases and J gave up 1 base; unmatched junction bases: 4. Germline V lookup: CDR1 SNHLY, CDR2 FYNNEI. The CDR3 has 15 residues. Here the CDR3 reads CASSHSGRVSYEQYF. As DNA, the CDR3 is TGTGCCAGCAGTCATAGCGGGAGGGTTTCCTACGAGCAGTACTTC.

Of note for this clonotype: A clone one base away is much larger, so this may be a read error. The gene calls are TRBV29-1 and TRBJ1-2; a weak D match, TRBD1 (6 bases). The CDR3 extends over 13 amino acids. Germline V lookup: CDR1 SQVTM, CDR2 ANQGSEA. CDR3 sequence reads: CRVARDIEDGYTF. The CDR3 coding sequence is TGCAGGGTTGCGCGGGACATAGAGGATGGCTACACCTTC.

This clonotype appeared once. This chain connects TRBV6-4 to TRBJ2-5; possible D gene TRBD2, 6 bases. This CDR3 spans 15 amino acids. CDR1 and CDR2 (germline): MRHNA, SNTAGT. The V gene lost 4 bases and the J gene lost 2 bases, with 14 bases spanning the gap. The CDR3 DNA is TGTGCCAGCAGTGGGATTAGCGGCCAACAAGAGACCCAGTACTTC. Translation: CASSGISGQQETQYF.

This clonotype appeared a few times. V and J are TRBV6-1 and TRBJ2-2; a weak D match, TRBD1 (5 bases). Trimming removed 6 bases at V and 7 bases at J, with 18 bases between. The germline V gene encodes CDR1 MNHNS and CDR2 SASEGT. This CDR3 is 15 amino acids long. In DNA form, the CDR3 reads TGTGCCAGCAGCCAAGAGTTGGGGCGAGGCGGGGAGCTGTTTTTT. Translated: CASSQELGRGGELFF.